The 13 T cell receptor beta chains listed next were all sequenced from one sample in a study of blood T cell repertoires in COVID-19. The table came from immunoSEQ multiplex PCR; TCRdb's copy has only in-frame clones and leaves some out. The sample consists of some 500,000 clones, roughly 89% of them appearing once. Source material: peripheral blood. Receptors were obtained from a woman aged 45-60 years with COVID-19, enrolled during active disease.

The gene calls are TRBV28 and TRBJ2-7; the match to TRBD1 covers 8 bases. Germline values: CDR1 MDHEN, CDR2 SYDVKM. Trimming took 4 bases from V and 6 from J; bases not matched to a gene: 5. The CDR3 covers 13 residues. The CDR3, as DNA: TGTGCCAGCAGTTCCCCGGACAGGGCCGAGCAGTACTTC. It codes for CASSSPDRAEQYF.

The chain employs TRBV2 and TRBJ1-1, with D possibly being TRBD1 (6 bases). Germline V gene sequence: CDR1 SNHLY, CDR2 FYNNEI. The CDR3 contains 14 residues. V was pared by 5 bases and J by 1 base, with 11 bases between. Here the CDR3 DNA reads TGTGCCAGCAGTTTGGGCAGGGGGAACACTGAAGCTTTCTTT. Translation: CASSLGRGNTEAFF.

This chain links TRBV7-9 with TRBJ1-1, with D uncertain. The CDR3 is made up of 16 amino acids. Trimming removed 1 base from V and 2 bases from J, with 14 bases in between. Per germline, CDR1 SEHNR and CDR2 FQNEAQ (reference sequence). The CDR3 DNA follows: TGTGCCAGCAGCTTAGGGTCGTCCAGGTTTAACACTGAAGCTTTCTTT. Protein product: CASSLGSSRFNTEAFF.

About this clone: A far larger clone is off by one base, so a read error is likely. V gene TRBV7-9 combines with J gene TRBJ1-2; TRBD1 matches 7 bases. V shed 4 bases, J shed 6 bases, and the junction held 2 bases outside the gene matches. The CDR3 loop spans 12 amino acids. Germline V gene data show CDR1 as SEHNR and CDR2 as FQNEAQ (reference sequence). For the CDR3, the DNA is TGTGCCAGCAGCTCCGGACAGGATGGCTACACCTTC. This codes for CASSSGQDGYTF.

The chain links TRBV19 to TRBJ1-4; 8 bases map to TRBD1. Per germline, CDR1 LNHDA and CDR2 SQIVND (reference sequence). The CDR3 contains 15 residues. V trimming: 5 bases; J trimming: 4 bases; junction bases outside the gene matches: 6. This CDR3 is CASSPRTGSNEKLFF. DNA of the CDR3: TGTGCCAGTAGTCCGAGGACAGGGAGTAATGAAAAACTGTTTTTT.

The CDR3 loop is CASNFGGDTQYF. As DNA, the CDR3 is TGTGCCAGCAATTTTGGCGGTGATACGCAGTATTTT. The V gene is TRBV12-3 or TRBV12-4, the J gene TRBJ2-3; no clear D gene. V shed 7 bases and J shed 6 bases, with 11 bases lying between them. The CDR3 extends over 12 amino acids.

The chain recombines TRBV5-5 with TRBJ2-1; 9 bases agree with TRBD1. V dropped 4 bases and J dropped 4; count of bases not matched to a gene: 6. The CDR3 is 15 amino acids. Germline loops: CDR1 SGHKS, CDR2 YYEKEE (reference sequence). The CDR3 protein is CASSLRDRDYNEQFF. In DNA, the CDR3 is TGTGCCAGCAGCCTCCGGGACAGGGATTACAATGAGCAGTTCTTC.

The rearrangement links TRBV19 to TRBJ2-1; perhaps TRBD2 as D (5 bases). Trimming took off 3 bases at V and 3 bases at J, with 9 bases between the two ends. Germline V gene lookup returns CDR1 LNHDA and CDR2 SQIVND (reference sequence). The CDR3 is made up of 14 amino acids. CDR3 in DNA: TGTGCCAGTAGTATGCGGGCAGGCTACAATGAGCAGTTCTTC. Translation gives CASSMRAGYNEQFF.

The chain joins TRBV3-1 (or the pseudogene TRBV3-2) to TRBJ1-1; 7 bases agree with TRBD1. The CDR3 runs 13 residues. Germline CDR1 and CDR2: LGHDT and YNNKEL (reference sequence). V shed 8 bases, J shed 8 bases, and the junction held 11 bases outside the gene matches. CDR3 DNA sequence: TGTGCCAGCGAGGGACTTCGGGACAGAGAAGCTTTCTTT. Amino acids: CASEGLRDREAFF.

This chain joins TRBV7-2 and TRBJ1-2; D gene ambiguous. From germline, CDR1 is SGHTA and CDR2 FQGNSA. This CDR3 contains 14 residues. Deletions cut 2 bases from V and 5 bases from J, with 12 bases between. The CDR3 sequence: CASSLRERLYGYTF. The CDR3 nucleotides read TGTGCCAGCAGCTTAAGGGAGCGATTGTATGGCTACACCTTC.

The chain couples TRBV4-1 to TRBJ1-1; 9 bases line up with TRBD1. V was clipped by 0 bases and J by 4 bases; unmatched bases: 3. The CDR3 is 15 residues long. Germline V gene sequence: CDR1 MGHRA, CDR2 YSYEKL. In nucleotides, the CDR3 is TGCGCCAGCAGCCAAGAGGACAGGGGTTTCACTGAAGCTTTCTTT. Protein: CASSQEDRGFTEAFF.

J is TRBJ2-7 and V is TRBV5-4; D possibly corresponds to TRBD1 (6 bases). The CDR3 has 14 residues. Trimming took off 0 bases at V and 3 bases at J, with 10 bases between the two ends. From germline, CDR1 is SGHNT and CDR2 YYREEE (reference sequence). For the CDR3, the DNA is TGTGCCAGCAGCTTGGGGGTAGGGGGCTACGAGCAGTACTTC. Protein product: CASSLGVGGYEQYF.

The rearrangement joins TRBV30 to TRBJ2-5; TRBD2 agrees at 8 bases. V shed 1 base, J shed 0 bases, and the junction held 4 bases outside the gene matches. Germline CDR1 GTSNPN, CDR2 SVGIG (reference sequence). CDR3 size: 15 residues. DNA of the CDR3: TGTGCCTGGAGTGGTCCTAGCGGGTACCAAGAGACCCAGTACTTC. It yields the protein CAWSGPSGYQETQYF.